These 19 T cell receptor beta chains were all obtained from the same sample, sequenced in a study of beta chain features in type 1 diabetes. Of the isolated RNA, all was reverse transcribed, and so the sequenced material was expressed TCRB transcripts. Libraries were prepared by immunoSEQ multiplex PCR; TCRdb keeps only in-frame clonotypes and omits some of them. Here the sample spans about 390,000 clones, roughly a tenth being singletons. Overall study results and limits: When Type 1 diabetes patients were examined, their TCRB CDR3s proved moderately but significantly shorter in all four CD4+ subsets.

What these receptors recognize is not known. The sample taken for sequencing was central memory CD4+ T cells from blood. The source is a man aged 25 to 40 with type 1 diabetes.

This clone was counted many times. The chain is built from TRBV28 and TRBJ2-7, with 10 nucleotides matching TRBD1. This CDR3 has 15 amino acids. The V segment lost 7 bases and the J segment 3 bases; nucleotides outside the gene matches: 9. Germline V gene lookup returns CDR1 MDHEN and CDR2 SYDVKM. The CDR3 loop reads CASKPPGTGVYEQYF. In DNA, the CDR3 is TGTGCCAGCAAACCACCCGGGACAGGGGTCTACGAGCAGTACTTC.

The V call is TRBV5-6, the J call TRBJ1-2; a possible D gene is TRBD1 (6 bases). The germline V and J ends were trimmed by 0 bases and 2 bases, with 14 bases remaining between them. CDR3 length: 16 amino acids. Germline-derived CDR1 and CDR2 are SGHDT and YYEEEE. The DNA of the CDR3 is TGTGCCAGCAGCTTGGAGGGCCCAGGGGCCAACTATGGCTACACCTTC. This codes for CASSLEGPGANYGYTF.

This clone was observed many times. The likely explanation is a read error, given a far larger clone one base away. This sample also contains other DNA sequences that code for the same CDR3. The CDR3 spells CASSLDSTDTQYF. CDR3 nucleotide sequence: TGTGCCAGCAGCTTGGATAGCACAGATACGCAGTATTTT. The V call is TRBV5-4, the J call TRBJ2-3; D not certain. V was pared by 0 bases and J by 0 bases, with 2 bases between. The CDR3 is 13 amino acids. In germline, CDR1 is SGHNT, CDR2 YYREEE (reference sequence).

This clone occurred many times. The chain combines TRBV6-6 with TRBJ2-4; possible D gene TRBD1, 5 bases. The V end was cut by 7 bases, the J end by 6 bases, with 16 bases between. The CDR3 spans 14 residues. Germline values: CDR1 MNHNY, CDR2 SVGAGI (reference sequence). CDR3 amino acids: CASNASPQGNIQYF. The CDR3, as DNA: TGTGCCAGCAATGCTTCACCCCAGGGAAACATTCAGTACTTC.

This clone occurred a few times. This chain's CDR3 is CASSGGLAGSYEQYF. The CDR3 DNA is TGTGCCAGCAGTGGGGGACTAGCGGGCTCCTACGAGCAGTACTTC. The chain joins TRBV6-1 to TRBJ2-7; 12 bases are shared with TRBD2. Germline CDR1 and CDR2: MNHNS and SASEGT. J lost 0 bases, V lost 4 bases, and 1 base had no gene match. The CDR3 length is 15 residues.

The rearrangement uses TRBV4-1 and TRBJ2-7; D uncertain. The CDR3 is 17 residues long. CDR1 is MGHRA and CDR2 is YSYEKL in the germline V gene. Trimming removed 0 bases at V and 2 bases at J, with 17 bases between. CDR3 residues: CASSQDSLPGIAYEQYF. The CDR3 region has the DNA TGCGCCAGCAGCCAAGATAGTCTCCCAGGAATAGCCTACGAGCAGTACTTC.

Of note for this clone: Other DNA sequences within the sample encode an identical CDR3. The CDR3 sequence: CASSLSAGNTEAFF. Written as DNA, the CDR3 is TGTGCCAGCAGCTTAAGCGCCGGAAACACTGAAGCTTTCTTT. The chain links TRBV7-2 to TRBJ1-1; D call uncertain. This CDR3 has 14 amino acids. Per the germline V gene, CDR1 is SGHTA and CDR2 is FQGNSA. The V and J ends lost 2 bases and 2 bases respectively, with 9 bases between them. Combining the CDR3 with reference TRBV7-2 and TRBJ1-1 gives the whole variable domain GAGVSQSPSNKVTEKGKDVELRCDPISGHTALYWYRQSLGQGLEFLIYFQGNSAPDKSGLPSDRFSAERTGGSVSTLTIQRTQQEDSAVYLCASSLSAGNTEAFFGQGTRLTVV.

The V and J genes are TRBV5-1 and TRBJ1-4; D is unclear. CDR1 is SGHRS and CDR2 is YFSETQ in the germline V gene. CDR3 length equals 15 residues. The V and J ends lost 1 base and 3 bases respectively, with 10 bases between them. The CDR3 DNA sequence: TGCGCCAGCAGCTTGCGTCAATCCTCTAATGAAAAACTGTTTTTT. Protein sequence: CASSLRQSSNEKLFF.

The sample holds a few counts of this clone. The V call is TRBV27, the J call TRBJ1-4; no reliable D call. V was cut by 2 bases and J by 4 bases, with 8 bases left in between. Per germline, CDR1 MNHEY and CDR2 SMNVEV (reference sequence). The CDR3 runs 14 residues. CDR3 residues: CASSLRENNEKLFF. The CDR3 DNA reads TGTGCCAGCAGTTTAAGGGAGAATAATGAAAAACTGTTTTTT.

The sample holds a few counts of this clone. This chain joins TRBV30 and TRBJ2-7; 8 bases agree with TRBD1. Germline V CDR1 and CDR2: GTSNPN, SVGIG (reference sequence). The CDR3 runs to 15 residues. V was clipped by 2 bases and J by 2 bases; unmatched bases: 8. CDR3 sequence reads: CAWSNPDRATYEQYF. DNA of the CDR3: TGTGCCTGGAGTAACCCGGACAGGGCCACCTACGAGCAGTACTTC.

This clone was counted ten times or more. The chain has TRBV6-6 and TRBJ2-5; the D gene is possibly TRBD2 (6 bases). The V gene's germline CDR1 is MNHNY and CDR2 SVGAGI (reference sequence). V lost 2 bases and J 5 bases, leaving 12 bases between the germline ends. The length of the CDR3 is 14 residues. The CDR3 DNA is TGTGCCAGCAGTTACGGGAGGTTGGTTGAGACCCAGTACTTC. Translating gives CASSYGRLVETQYF.

This clone was detected many times. CDR3: CASSSRTFQQYF. CDR3 nucleotides: TGTGCCAGCAGTTCAAGGACTTTTCAGCAGTACTTC. V and J are TRBV28 and TRBJ2-7; D is possibly TRBD2 (5 bases). Germline V gene lookup returns CDR1 MDHEN and CDR2 SYDVKM. V shed 4 bases and J shed 8 bases, with 12 bases lying between them. This CDR3 has 12 residues.

The chain uses TRBV6-5 and TRBJ2-7, with 11 positions matching TRBD2. The V and J ends lost 6 bases and 7 bases, in that order; junction bases with no gene match: 5. Germline CDR1 MNHEY, CDR2 SVGAGI. This CDR3 spans 13 amino acids. For the CDR3, the DNA is TGTGCCAGCAGAATAGGACTAGCGGGTGAGCAGTACTTC. It yields the protein CASRIGLAGEQYF.

This clone was found many times. The same CDR3 also results from other DNA sequences found in this sample. V and J are TRBV19 and TRBJ2-1; weak D call: TRBD1 (5 bases). The CDR3 contains 11 residues. Trimming removed 10 bases from V and 3 bases from J, with 7 bases in between. Germline CDR1 is LNHDA and CDR2 is SQIVND (reference sequence). CDR3 protein: CATTGYNEQFF. For the CDR3, the DNA is TGTGCCACCACAGGCTACAATGAGCAGTTCTTC.

This clone occurred a few times. The chain is built from TRBV2 and TRBJ1-2; no reliable D call. Deletions cut 2 bases from V and 4 bases from J, with 11 bases between. The CDR3 contains 14 residues. CDR1 is SNHLY, CDR2 FYNNEI, per germline. The CDR3 nucleotides read TGTGCCAGCAGTGAAAGTGGAGCGCTCTATGGCTACACCTTC. Protein product: CASSESGALYGYTF.

A word on this clone: A read error may produce the germline difference seen at one junction end. The CDR3 reads CASSRASGRAETQYF. In nucleotides, the CDR3 is TGTGCCAGCAGCCGGGCTAGCGGGAGGGCGGAGACCCAGTACTTC. The chain has TRBV4-1 and TRBJ2-5, with 12 nucleotides matching TRBD2. CDR1 and CDR2 (germline): MGHRA, YSYEKL. This CDR3 has 15 residues.

This clone came up a few times. The rearrangement uses TRBV4-1 and TRBJ2-2; 7 nucleotides agree with TRBD2. The ends lost 3 bases at V and 0 bases at J; junction bases unmatched: 7. Germline V lookup: CDR1 MGHRA, CDR2 YSYEKL. The CDR3 spans 17 residues. Here the CDR3 DNA reads TGCGCCAGCAGCCACCCCCCGGGGGGTTCGAACACCGGGGAGCTGTTTTTT. Its translation is CASSHPPGGSNTGELFF.

This clone has just a few counts. This chain uses TRBV7-9 with TRBJ1-2; D might be TRBD1 (6 bases). The length of the CDR3 is 14 residues. V was cut by 3 bases and J by 2 bases, with 10 bases left in between. The germline CDR1 and CDR2 sequences are SEHNR and FQNEAQ (reference sequence). DNA for the CDR3: TGTGCCAGCAGCTTTCCGGACAGCAACTATGGCTACACCTTC. Amino acid sequence: CASSFPDSNYGYTF.

This clone was counted a few times. The V and J genes are TRBV5-4 and TRBJ2-1; TRBD2 might be the D (5 bases). Germline CDR1 SGHNT, CDR2 YYREEE (reference sequence). Trimming removed 4 bases at V and 0 bases at J, with 11 bases between. The CDR3 is made up of 15 amino acids. CDR3 sequence: CASSQSGYSYNEQFF. The CDR3 DNA is TGTGCCAGCAGCCAGAGCGGATACTCCTACAATGAGCAGTTCTTC.